The 14 T cell receptor beta chains reported below all come from one sample, sequenced in a study of CD8 T cells in Susac syndrome. An input of about 0.5 to 1 ug of RNA was subjected to reverse transcription using random hexamers. TCRdb reanalysed the immunoSEQ multiplex PCR reads using MiXCR and keeps one entry per CDR3 protein. The data show around 18,000 distinct CDR3 sequences, roughly 95% seen once. Sequenced material: CD8+ T cells from PBMCs. These TCRs come from a human donor in good health.

The chain employs TRBV29-1 and TRBJ1-1; D is unresolved. Between the trimmed V and J ends, which lost 2 bases and 11 bases, there was a span of 12 bases. Germline assignment: CDR1 SQVTM and CDR2 ANQGSEA. The CDR3 has 11 amino acids. The CDR3 nucleotides are TGCAGCGTTGAACTCGACTGGGAGGCTTTCTTT. It is translated as CSVELDWEAFF.

The chain combines TRBV4-2 with TRBJ1-3; D uncertain. Germline CDR1 and CDR2: LGHNA and YNFKEQ. This CDR3 has 17 residues. Trimming stripped 1 base from V and 3 bases from J, with 16 bases between. The CDR3 loop is CASSQGLEAFRGNTIYF. CDR3 in DNA: TGTGCCAGCAGCCAAGGCCTCGAGGCGTTCCGTGGAAACACCATATATTTT.

The rearrangement joins TRBV29-1 to TRBJ2-3, with unresolved D. Germline V lookup: CDR1 SQVTM, CDR2 ANQGSEA. There are 10 residues in the CDR3. Deletions cut 6 bases from V and 6 bases from J, with 7 bases between. The CDR3 region is CSVNGDTQYF. The CDR3 nucleotides read TGCAGCGTCAACGGGGATACGCAGTATTTT.

The V call is TRBV6-5, the J call TRBJ2-2; 9 bases map to TRBD2. V was clipped by 2 bases and J by 7 bases; unmatched bases: 8. CDR3 size: 16 residues. The germline V gene has CDR1 MNHEY and CDR2 SVGAGI. The CDR3 region is CASSYGLAGVFGELFF. DNA for the CDR3: TGTGCCAGCAGTTACGGCTTAGCGGGAGTCTTCGGGGAGCTGTTTTTT.

The rearrangement uses TRBV29-1 and TRBJ2-1; D remains unclear. Trimming pared 0 bases from V and 3 bases from J, leaving 9 bases between. The CDR3 runs 14 residues. Germline CDR1 is SQVTM and CDR2 is ANQGSEA. CDR3 sequence: CSVEEDDVYNEQFF. CDR3 nucleotide sequence: TGCAGCGTTGAAGAAGATGATGTCTACAATGAGCAGTTCTTC.

V is TRBV30 and J is TRBJ2-7; D is perhaps TRBD1 (6 bases). The CDR3 totals 14 residues. Germline V CDR1 and CDR2: GTSNPN, SVGIG (reference sequence). Trimming took off 4 bases at V and 3 bases at J, with 16 bases between the two ends. CDR3: CAWNEQGPYYEQYF. The CDR3 nucleotides are TGTGCCTGGAACGAACAGGGCCCATACTACGAGCAGTACTTC.

This clonotype was seen just once. The chain has TRBV30 and TRBJ1-1; D is uncertain. The CDR3 length is 11 residues. The germline V gene encodes CDR1 GTSNPN and CDR2 SVGIG (reference sequence). V lost 0 bases to trimming and J lost 6 bases, with 5 bases between them. The CDR3 reads CAWSVLSEAFF. The DNA for the CDR3 is TGTGCCTGGAGTGTACTATCTGAAGCTTTCTTT.

This rearrangement joins TRBV13 to TRBJ2-7; the match to TRBD1 covers 7 bases. This CDR3 region has 15 residues. CDR1 PRHDT and CDR2 FYEKMQ come from the germline V gene (reference sequence). J was trimmed by 3 bases and V by 5 bases; bases with no gene match: 10. The CDR3 here is CASSHRDRVHYEQYV. For the CDR3, the DNA is TGTGCCAGCAGCCACAGGGACAGAGTTCACTACGAGCAGTACGTC.

This chain uses TRBV12-3 or TRBV12-4 with TRBJ2-3; tentative D call: TRBD1 (5 bases). Between the trimmed V and J ends, which lost 3 bases and 0 bases, there was a span of 10 bases. The CDR3 sequence is 15 residues long. The CDR3 sequence: CASSFDSSSTDTQYF. CDR3 bases: TGTGCCAGCAGTTTCGACAGTTCTAGCACAGATACGCAGTATTTT.

The gene calls are TRBV6-2 or TRBV6-3 and TRBJ2-2, with D perhaps matching TRBD1 or TRBD2 (6 bases each). The V end was cut by 8 bases, the J end by 1 base, with 14 bases between. The CDR3 is 15 residues long. Germline V gives CDR1 MNHEY, CDR2 SVGEGT. In nucleotides, the CDR3 is TGTGCCAGCCGTAAGGGGGGTTTGAACACCGGGGAGCTGTTTTTT. It codes for CASRKGGLNTGELFF.

The sample holds one count of this clonotype. This rearrangement joins TRBV11-1 to TRBJ2-2; 10 positions agree with TRBD2. The length of the CDR3 is 20 residues. Germline V gene sequence: CDR1 SGHAT, CDR2 FQDESV (reference sequence). The trim removed 5 bases at V and 4 bases at J, leaving 19 bases unmatched. CDR3 sequence (DNA): TGTGCCAGCAGCCTCGGTTGGGCTAGCGGGAGTATCACATTCACCGGGGAGCTGTTTTTT. The encoded protein is CASSLGWASGSITFTGELFF.

This chain uses TRBV15 with TRBJ2-1; TRBD1 agrees at 7 bases. V dropped 0 bases and J dropped 1; count of bases not matched to a gene: 6. The germline gives CDR1 LNHNV, CDR2 YYDKDF (reference sequence). CDR3 length equals 17 residues. The CDR3 reads CATSRERGRGSYNEQFF. CDR3 sequence (DNA): TGTGCCACCAGCAGAGAAAGGGGGCGCGGGTCCTACAATGAGCAGTTCTTC.

The chain uses TRBV3-1 and TRBJ2-2; D ambiguous. Trimming left V 6 bases short and J 1 base short, with 9 bases between. The CDR3 length is 14 residues. Germline CDR1 and CDR2: LGHDT and YNNKEL (reference sequence). CDR3 sequence reads: CASRGFENTGELFF. For the CDR3, the DNA is TGTGCCAGCAGGGGATTCGAGAACACCGGGGAGCTGTTTTTT. Supplemented by reference TRBV3-1 and TRBJ2-2, the full variable domain reads DTAVSQTPKYLVTQMGNDKSIKCEQNLGHDTMYWYKQDSKKFLKIMFSYNNKELIINETVPNRFSPKSPDKAHLNLHINSLELGDSAVYFCASRGFENTGELFFGEGSRLTVL.

This clonotype was counted a single time. The rearrangement links TRBV5-1 to TRBJ2-7, with D hard to call. The germline V gene has CDR1 SGHRS and CDR2 YFSETQ. V was shortened by 2 bases and J by 5 bases, with 14 bases between the two germline ends. This CDR3 has 14 amino acids. The CDR3, as DNA: TGCGCCAGCAGCTTTGGTAACGGGCAGCACGAGCAGTACTTC. Encoded protein: CASSFGNGQHEQYF.